This T cell receptor (beta chain) derives from a study of human T cells and chemical hapten exposure. Findings of the study overall: DPC sensitization did not alter TCRs above 1 in 1000 frequency. Having alopecia, donors may respond immunologically unlike healthy people.

V dropped 3 bases and J dropped 8 bases, with 7 bases sitting between them. This CDR3 is 12 amino acids long. Germline V gene sequence: CDR1 LGHDT, CDR2 YNNKEL (reference sequence). The authors' processing: The number of TCRs in each sample had a median of 95,638 and spanned about 23,224 to 700,000. TCRdb ran MiXCR on the RACE reads and lists one entry per CDR3 protein. What appears here as the V and J calls and clone size reflects TCRdb's work, not the paper's. The repertoire consists of approximately 74,000 distinct CDR3 sequences, with more than 30% occurring once and the leading ten covering 7.5% to 10%. Details on this clonotype: Its antigen is still unknown.

Time point given: patch test 1, 2 weeks after DPC sensitization. As to treatment: therapeutic diphenylcyclopropenone sensitization with weekly scalp DPC. The V call is TRBV3-1, the J call TRBJ1-4; no clear D gene. The clonotype originates from a man aged 40-49 years with alopecia areata. Some clones in this sample may be carry-over from other donors' samples. The sample was whole blood, taken in connection with sensitization to the hapten diphenylcyclopropenone (DPC). CDR3 loop: CASSHEGEKLFF. The DNA of the CDR3 is TGTGCCAGCAGCCACGAAGGGGAAAAACTGTTTTTT.